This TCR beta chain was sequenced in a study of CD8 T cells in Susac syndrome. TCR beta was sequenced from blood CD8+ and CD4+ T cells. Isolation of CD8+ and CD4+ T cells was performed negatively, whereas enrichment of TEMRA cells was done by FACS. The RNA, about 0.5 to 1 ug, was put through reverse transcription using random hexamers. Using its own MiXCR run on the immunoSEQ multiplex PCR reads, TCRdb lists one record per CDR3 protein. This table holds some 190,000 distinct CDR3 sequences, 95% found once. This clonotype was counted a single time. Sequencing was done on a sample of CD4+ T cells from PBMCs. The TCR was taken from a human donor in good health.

The CDR3 reads CASSPPPGFVICPQHF. In DNA form, the CDR3 reads TGTGCCAGCAGCCCGCCACCCGGATTTGTTATCTGTCCCCAGCATTTT. The chain joins TRBV9 to TRBJ1-5; no firm D call. Germline CDR1 and CDR2: SGDLS and YYNGEE. The CDR3 spans 16 residues. V lost 4 bases and J lost 10, with 24 bases in between.